The present T cell receptor (beta chain) was sequenced within a study of blood T cells in healthy people across ages. There were healthy Caucasian individuals from Russia, aged about 6 to 100, serving as donors. Comments on this clonotype: A much larger clone lies one base from this, so it may be a read error.

CDR1 SGHTA and CDR2 FQGNSA come from the germline V gene. Trimming pared 7 bases from V and 10 bases from J, leaving 20 bases between. The CDR3 runs 14 residues. A second 7 to 11 cycle PCR used barcoded and J-beta primers. Unique molecular identifiers of 12 random nucleotides labeled each cDNA. The yield of each sample was at least 2.5 million CDR3-containing paired-end reads. MiXCR, run by TCRdb on the 5' RACE reads, gives a single entry per CDR3 protein. The top ten hold 15% to 19% of the sample, which has around 670,000 distinct CDR3 sequences, approximately 30% seen once. This chain joins TRBV7-2 and TRBJ2-1; D remains ambiguous. The sample comprised blood. The origin of this receptor is a woman older than 75 in good health. The CDR3 DNA reads TGTGCCAGCATCCTAGTTCGCCGCTCCTACGAGCAGTTCTTC. As protein: CASILVRRSYEQFF. Complete variable domain (other parts from reference TRBV7-2 and TRBJ2-1): GAGVSQSPSNKVTEKGKDVELRCDPISGHTALYWYRQSLGQGLEFLIYFQGNSAPDKSGLPSDRFSAERTGGSVSTLTIQRTQQEDSAVYLCASILVRRSYEQFFGPGTRLTVL.